A single sample gave rise to the 10 T cell receptor beta chains below, sequenced in a study of graft-versus-host responses after intestinal transplantation. These TCRs' antigens remain unknown. Profiled with immunoSEQ multiplex PCR; TCRdb holds only in-frame clones, not every one. The sample consists of 90,000 to 150,000 clones, around 96% of them appearing once. The sequencing used unstimulated CD8+ T cells sorted from spleen or lymph node cells, collected before intestinal transplant. Source of these receptors: a human donor who received an intestinal transplant.

The chain combines TRBV19 with TRBJ1-1; D unclear. The CDR3 totals 14 residues. The germline CDR1 and CDR2 sequences are LNHDA and SQIVND (reference sequence). The V and J ends lost 3 bases and 0 bases respectively, with 8 bases between them. This CDR3 reads CASSIGVLNTEAFF. The CDR3 bases are TGTGCCAGTAGTATCGGGGTCCTGAACACTGAAGCTTTCTTT.

The chain has TRBV9 and TRBJ2-1; possibly TRBD1 or TRBD2 for D (5 bases each). Germline lookup yields CDR1 SGDLS and CDR2 YYNGEE. V was trimmed by 5 bases and J by 2 bases, leaving 11 bases between them. The CDR3 contains 14 residues. CDR3 nucleotides: TGTGCCAGCAGTGGGGGAGAAACCTACAATGAGCAGTTCTTC. It specifies CASSGGETYNEQFF. Variable domain in full (rest from reference TRBV9 and TRBJ2-1): DSGVTQTPKHLITATGQRVTLRCSPRSGDLSVYWYQQSLDQGLQFLIQYYNGEERAKGNILERFSAQQFPDLHSELNLSSLELGDSALYFCASSGGETYNEQFFGPGTRLTVL.

The chain employs TRBV9 and TRBJ2-7; 10 nucleotides line up with TRBD2. After removal of 6 bases from V and 4 bases from J, the junction contained 7 bases not matched to a gene. Germline V gene sequence: CDR1 SGDLS, CDR2 YYNGEE. This CDR3 comprises 14 residues. The CDR3 DNA reads as TGTGCCAGCAATCCTAGCGGGAGTGGGTACGAGCAGTACTTC. Amino acid sequence: CASNPSGSGYEQYF.

The rearrangement uses TRBV4-1 and TRBJ2-5; D not certain. Trimming removed 5 bases at V and 2 bases at J, with 18 bases between. The CDR3 has 16 amino acids. Germline CDR1 reads MGHRA; CDR2 reads YSYEKL. The CDR3 sequence: CASSERHRRFQETQYF. The CDR3 nucleotides read TGCGCCAGCAGCGAACGCCACCGGCGCTTTCAAGAGACCCAGTACTTC.

This chain links TRBV4-1 with TRBJ2-7; D call uncertain. V shed 0 bases and J shed 12 bases, with 15 bases lying between them. The CDR3 has 13 amino acids. Germline CDR1 and CDR2: MGHRA and YSYEKL. The CDR3 loop is CASSQDRYSQRYF. The CDR3 DNA sequence: TGCGCCAGCAGCCAAGACAGGTATAGCCAAAGGTACTTC.

J is TRBJ2-7 and V is TRBV5-6, with 10 nucleotides matching TRBD1. The CDR3 is 13 residues long. Losses at the gene ends were 5 bases for V and 7 bases for J; bases not matched to a gene: 6. Germline assignment: CDR1 SGHDT and CDR2 YYEEEE. The CDR3 DNA reads TGTGCCAGCAGTTTTGGGACAGGGGATGAGCAGTACTTC. Translating it yields CASSFGTGDEQYF.

This chain uses TRBV27 with TRBJ1-2, with no clear D. This CDR3 has 16 residues. Germline V CDR1 and CDR2: MNHEY, SMNVEV (reference sequence). Trimming took off 5 bases at V and 2 bases at J, with 18 bases between the two ends. The CDR3 DNA follows: TGTGCCAGCAGTCCCCGCGAAGGACTGGGAAACTATGGCTACACCTTC. It translates to CASSPREGLGNYGYTF.

In DNA, the CDR3 is TGTGCCAGCAGTTTAAGTCCCCAGGAAACCTACGAGCAGTACTTC. It translates to CASSLSPQETYEQYF. The genes are TRBV6-4 and TRBJ2-7; D is uncertain. Germline V gene lookup returns CDR1 MRHNA and CDR2 SNTAGT. V gave up 5 bases and J gave up 2 bases, with 16 bases separating them. CDR3 length equals 15 residues.

The gene calls are TRBV4-3 and TRBJ2-7; 8 bases agree with TRBD1. The CDR3 runs to 16 residues. Losses at the gene ends were 3 bases for V and 4 bases for J; bases not matched to a gene: 11. Germline V gene sequence: CDR1 LGHNA, CDR2 YSLEER. The CDR3 DNA reads as TGCGCCAGCAGCCACAATTCCGGGACAGGAGGATACGAGCAGTACTTC. Residues: CASSHNSGTGGYEQYF.

The chain uses TRBV9 and TRBJ1-2; no clear D. Germline V gene data show CDR1 as SGDLS and CDR2 as YYNGEE. The CDR3 is made up of 13 amino acids. Trimming left V 5 bases short and J 0 bases short, with 8 bases between. CDR3 in amino acids: CASRAATNYGYTF. The DNA for the CDR3 is TGTGCCAGCAGAGCCGCCACTAACTATGGCTACACCTTC.